The rows below give T cell receptor beta chains drawn from one sample of a study of T cell changes during pregnancy in multiple sclerosis. Clones were sequenced by immunoSEQ multiplex PCR, and TCRdb holds only the in-frame ones, with some missing. The sample carries 35,000 to 50,000 clones, under 90% recorded once. Material: CD4+ T cells from peripheral blood mononuclear cells, obtained before pregnancy. These receptors were obtained from a female donor with multiple sclerosis, enrolled in a pregnancy study. CDR3s leave out the opening cysteine and the closing phenylalanine or tryptophan. Only some rows state a clone size, as once, few, many or a class for expanded clones.

abundance: once; v_gene: TRBV28; j_gene: TRBJ1-1; CDR3aa: ASSTNRGLMNTEAF
abundance: -; v_gene: TRBV11-2; j_gene: TRBJ1-2; CDR3aa: ASSLAGQGYGYT
abundance: -; v_gene: TRBV19; j_gene: TRBJ2-7; CDR3aa: ASSISRGSAYEQY
abundance: -; v_gene: TRBV7-4; j_gene: TRBJ2-7; CDR3aa: ASSPQGIWTSGLYEQY
abundance: once; v_gene: TRBV7-8; j_gene: TRBJ1-1; CDR3aa: ASSSRPGANTEAF
abundance: -; v_gene: TRBV2; j_gene: TRBJ1-5; CDR3aa: ASSESTGDQPQH
abundance: -; v_gene: TRBV18; j_gene: TRBJ2-3; CDR3aa: ASSPKDSGSTDTQY
abundance: few; v_gene: TRBV7-2; j_gene: TRBJ2-1; CDR3aa: ASSRPGTSYNEQF
abundance: -; v_gene: TRBV21-1; j_gene: TRBJ2-5; CDR3aa: ASSKVPRDLYQETQY
abundance: -; v_gene: TRBV4-2; j_gene: TRBJ1-3; CDR3aa: ASTRDRGLGNTIY
abundance: -; v_gene: TRBV5-6; j_gene: TRBJ1-6; CDR3aa: ASRTVNDDSPLH
abundance: few; v_gene: TRBV25-1; j_gene: TRBJ2-2; CDR3aa: ASSGQLNTGELF
abundance: once; v_gene: TRBV11-2; j_gene: TRBJ2-7; CDR3aa: ASSLGPQAYEQY
abundance: -; v_gene: TRBV10-3; j_gene: TRBJ2-2; CDR3aa: AISDRTQNTGELF
abundance: -; v_gene: TRBV30; j_gene: TRBJ2-3; CDR3aa: AWSGGSGETDTQY
abundance: -; v_gene: TRBV30; j_gene: TRBJ1-1; CDR3aa: AWTPRGGLGTEAF
abundance: -; v_gene: TRBV27; j_gene: TRBJ1-1; CDR3aa: ASSLLAGGTEAF
abundance: -; v_gene: TRBV28; j_gene: TRBJ2-3; CDR3aa: ASSPSGHRNTQY
abundance: once; v_gene: TRBV29-1; j_gene: TRBJ2-1; CDR3aa: SVPVGSREQF
abundance: -; v_gene: TRBV10-3; j_gene: TRBJ2-2; CDR3aa: AISGPRTSGSPNTGELF
abundance: -; v_gene: TRBV19; j_gene: TRBJ1-1; CDR3aa: ASSTTGVTEAF
abundance: -; v_gene: TRBV2; j_gene: TRBJ1-2; CDR3aa: ASRQKSLPDRAQAGYT
abundance: -; v_gene: TRBV5-4; j_gene: TRBJ2-1; CDR3aa: ASSLGTGNEQF
abundance: once; v_gene: TRBV12-5; j_gene: TRBJ2-3; CDR3aa: ASGSRTSSADTQY
abundance: -; v_gene: TRBV27; j_gene: TRBJ1-2; CDR3aa: ASRKQTGRYGYT
abundance: -; v_gene: TRBV7-8; j_gene: TRBJ1-3; CDR3aa: ASSPYTGETGNTIY
abundance: -; v_gene: TRBV19; j_gene: TRBJ1-4; CDR3aa: ASTPHPSATNEKLF
abundance: once; v_gene: TRBV5-4; j_gene: TRBJ1-1; CDR3aa: ASSSGTLMNTEAF
abundance: -; v_gene: TRBV2; j_gene: TRBJ1-2; CDR3aa: ASSGQIYGYT
abundance: -; v_gene: TRBV5-1; j_gene: TRBJ2-4; CDR3aa: ASSLDSGRAFVAKNIQY
abundance: -; v_gene: TRBV30; j_gene: TRBJ1-5; CDR3aa: AWSRQGHEPQH
abundance: -; v_gene: TRBV6-5; j_gene: TRBJ1-1; CDR3aa: ASTEQGMNTEAF
abundance: -; v_gene: TRBV29-1; j_gene: TRBJ1-1; CDR3aa: SVLTMNTEAF
abundance: -; v_gene: TRBV7-2; j_gene: TRBJ1-2; CDR3aa: ASSLGAGNYGYT
abundance: -; v_gene: TRBV5-1; j_gene: TRBJ1-1; CDR3aa: ASSQGGAATEAF
abundance: -; v_gene: TRBV5-1; j_gene: TRBJ1-4; CDR3aa: ASSLAVPGEKLF
abundance: -; v_gene: TRBV5-8; j_gene: TRBJ1-1; CDR3aa: ASRVGQMKNTEAF
abundance: -; v_gene: TRBV18; j_gene: TRBJ2-5; CDR3aa: ASSPTGSQETQY
abundance: once; v_gene: TRBV10-3; j_gene: TRBJ1-2; CDR3aa: AISDRGTGGYT
abundance: -; v_gene: TRBV7-2; j_gene: TRBJ1-1; CDR3aa: ASSRTRGPIEAF
abundance: -; v_gene: TRBV4-3; j_gene: TRBJ1-1; CDR3aa: ASSQGALNTEAF
abundance: -; v_gene: TRBV6-6; j_gene: TRBJ1-2; CDR3aa: ASSSHRANYGYT
abundance: -; v_gene: TRBV5-5; j_gene: TRBJ2-1; CDR3aa: ASSLSPGTGLVNEQF
abundance: -; v_gene: TRBV25-1; j_gene: TRBJ1-2; CDR3aa: ASSLGQGGGYT
abundance: -; v_gene: TRBV30; j_gene: TRBJ2-1; CDR3aa: AWGSGFQF
abundance: -; v_gene: TRBV30; j_gene: TRBJ1-2; CDR3aa: AWSETRANGYT
abundance: -; v_gene: TRBV6-5; j_gene: TRBJ1-2; CDR3aa: ASSYADSYGYT
abundance: -; v_gene: TRBV7-2; j_gene: TRBJ2-2; CDR3aa: ASSLVMGARGELF
abundance: -; v_gene: TRBV9; j_gene: TRBJ1-1; CDR3aa: ASSASAGSLAF